This passage covers 2 T cell receptor beta chains from one sample sequenced in a study of T cells in Graves' hyperthyroidism and ophthalmopathy. TCR beta CDR3 sequences were amplified from RNA transcripts. The TCR CDR3 was amplified in a first-round RT-PCR using the HTBI primer set. MiXCR, applied by TCRdb to the multiplex PCR reads, yields one record per CDR3 protein. This repertoire shows approximately 560,000 distinct CDR3 sequences, approximately 14% found once; its top ten account for 7.3%. The sample taken for sequencing was blood. These receptors all stem from a woman in her twenties or thirties with Graves' hyperthyroidism.

In this sample, this clonotype turned up many times. The chain carries TRBV10-3 and TRBJ1-1; D is uncertain. The V end was cut by 2 bases, the J end by 2 bases, with 18 bases between. The CDR3 extends over 17 amino acids. Germline V CDR1 and CDR2: ENHRY, SYGVKD. CDR3 sequence (DNA): TGTGCCATCAGTGAGCCTTTGGGCAGGCGAACCAACACTGAAGCTTTCTTT. Encoded protein: CAISEPLGRRTNTEAFF.

The V call is TRBV7-7, the J call TRBJ2-3, with TRBD2 matching over 8 bases. The CDR3 runs 17 residues. CDR1 SSHAT and CDR2 FNYEAQ come from the germline V gene (reference sequence). V gave up 2 bases and J gave up 1 base; unmatched junction bases: 8. This CDR3 reads CASSLSAGGGGTDTQYF. CDR3 bases: TGTGCCAGCAGCTTAAGTGCGGGAGGTGGGGGCACAGATACGCAGTATTTT.